Only a few counts were recorded for the clone carrying this TCR beta chain. Its antigen is still unknown. Trimming removed 5 bases from V and 5 bases from J; junction bases left unmatched: 13. CDR1 is MDHEN, CDR2 SYDVKM, per germline. This CDR3 is built from 16 residues. TCRdb redid the calling of the 5' RACE reads with MiXCR, one entry per CDR3 protein. This sample has 240,000 or so distinct CDR3 sequences; under 12% occur once, and the top ten carry about a tenth. This record comes from a study of identical twins. General study points: Cord blood's abundant beta clonotypes had fewer insertions, unlike memory repertoires.

The V call is TRBV28, the J call TRBJ2-3; TRBD2 aligns across 7 bases. This TCR came from a man in his fifties in good health. Sequencing input: memory T cells sorted from blood. The CDR3 region is CASSPIGAGFQDTQYF. The CDR3 DNA sequence: TGTGCCAGCAGTCCCATCGGAGCGGGATTCCAAGATACGCAGTATTTT.